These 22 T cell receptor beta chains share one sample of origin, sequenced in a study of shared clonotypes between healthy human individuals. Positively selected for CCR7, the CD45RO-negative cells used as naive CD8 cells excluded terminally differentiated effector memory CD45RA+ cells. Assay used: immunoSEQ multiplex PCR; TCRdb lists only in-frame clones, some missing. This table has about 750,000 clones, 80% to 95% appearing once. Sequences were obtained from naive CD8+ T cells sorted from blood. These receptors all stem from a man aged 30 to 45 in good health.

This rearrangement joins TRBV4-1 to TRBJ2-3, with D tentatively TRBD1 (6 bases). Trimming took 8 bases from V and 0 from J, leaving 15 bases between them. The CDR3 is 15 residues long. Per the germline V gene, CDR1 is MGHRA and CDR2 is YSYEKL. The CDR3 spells CASGQTLTSTDTQYF. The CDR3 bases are TGCGCCAGCGGACAGACATTGACTAGCACAGATACGCAGTATTTT.

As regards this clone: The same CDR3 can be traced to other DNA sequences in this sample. CDR3 coding DNA: TGCGCCAGCAGCCAAGCGGGGGTCTCCTACAATGAGCAGTTCTTC. Protein: CASSQAGVSYNEQFF. The chain uses TRBV4-3 and TRBJ2-1; a weak D match, TRBD2 (6 bases). Germline V CDR1 and CDR2: LGHNA, YSLEER. V was shortened by 1 base and J by 0 bases, with 7 bases between the two germline ends. The CDR3 spans 15 residues.

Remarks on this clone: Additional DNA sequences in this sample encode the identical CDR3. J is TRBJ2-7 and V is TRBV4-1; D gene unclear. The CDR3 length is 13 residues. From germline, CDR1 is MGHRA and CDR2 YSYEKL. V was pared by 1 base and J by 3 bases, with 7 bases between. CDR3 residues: CASSQGALYEQYF. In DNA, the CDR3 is TGCGCCAGCAGCCAAGGGGCTCTCTACGAGCAGTACTTC.

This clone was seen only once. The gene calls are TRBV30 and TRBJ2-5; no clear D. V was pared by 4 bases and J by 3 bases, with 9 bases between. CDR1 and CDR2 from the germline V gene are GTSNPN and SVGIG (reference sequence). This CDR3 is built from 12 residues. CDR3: CAWNRYEETQYF. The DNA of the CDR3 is TGTGCCTGGAACAGATACGAAGAGACCCAGTACTTC.

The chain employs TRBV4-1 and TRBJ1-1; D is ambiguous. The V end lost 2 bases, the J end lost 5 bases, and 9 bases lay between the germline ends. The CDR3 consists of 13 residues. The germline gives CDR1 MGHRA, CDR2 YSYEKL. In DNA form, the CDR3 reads TGCGCCAGCAGCCAACTGGGAGGAACTGAAGCTTTCTTT. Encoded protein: CASSQLGGTEAFF.

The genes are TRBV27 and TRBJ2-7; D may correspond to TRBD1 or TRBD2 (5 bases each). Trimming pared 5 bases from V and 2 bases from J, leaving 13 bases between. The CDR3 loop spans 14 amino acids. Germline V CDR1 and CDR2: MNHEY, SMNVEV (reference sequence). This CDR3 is CASSPTPGPYEQYF. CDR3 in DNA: TGTGCCAGCAGTCCCACCCCGGGACCCTACGAGCAGTACTTC.

The CDR3 DNA is TGTGCCAGCAGTGACCGCAGCGATGAGCAGTTCTTC. It translates to CASSDRSDEQFF. The chain combines TRBV2 with TRBJ2-1; the D is unclear. This CDR3 spans 12 amino acids. Germline assignment: CDR1 SNHLY and CDR2 FYNNEI. The V and J ends lost 3 bases and 8 bases respectively, with 8 bases between them.

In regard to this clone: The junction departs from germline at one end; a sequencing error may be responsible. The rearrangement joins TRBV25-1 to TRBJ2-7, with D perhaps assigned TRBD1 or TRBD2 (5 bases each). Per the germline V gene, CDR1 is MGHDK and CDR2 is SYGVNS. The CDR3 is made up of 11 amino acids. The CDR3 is CASHGAYAQYF. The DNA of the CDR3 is TGTGCCAGCCACGGGGCCTACGCGCAGTACTTC.

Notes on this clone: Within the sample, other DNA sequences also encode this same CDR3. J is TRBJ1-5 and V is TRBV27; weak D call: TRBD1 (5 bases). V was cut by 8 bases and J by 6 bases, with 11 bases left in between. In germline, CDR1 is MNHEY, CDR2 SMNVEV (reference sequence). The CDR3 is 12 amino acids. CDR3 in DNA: TGTGCCAGCCGCCAGGGAGGTCAGCCCCAGCATTTT. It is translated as CASRQGGQPQHF.

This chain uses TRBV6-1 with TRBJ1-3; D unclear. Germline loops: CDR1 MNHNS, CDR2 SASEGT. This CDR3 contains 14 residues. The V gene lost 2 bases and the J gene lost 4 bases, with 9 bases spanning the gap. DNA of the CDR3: TGTGCCAGCAGTGAACTCAAGGAGGGAAACACCATATATTTT. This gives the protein CASSELKEGNTIYF.

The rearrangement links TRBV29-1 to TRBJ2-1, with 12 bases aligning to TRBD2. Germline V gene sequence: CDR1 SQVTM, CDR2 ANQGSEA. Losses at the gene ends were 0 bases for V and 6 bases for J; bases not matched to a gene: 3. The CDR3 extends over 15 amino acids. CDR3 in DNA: TGCAGCGTTGAAGAGGCTAGCGGGAGGGTCAATGAGCAGTTCTTC. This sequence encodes CSVEEASGRVNEQFF.

CDR3 sequence reads: CASSLQGETYEQYF. CDR3 in DNA: TGTGCCAGCAGCTTACAGGGAGAAACCTACGAGCAGTACTTC. The genes are TRBV11-2 and TRBJ2-7; D may be TRBD1 or TRBD2 (5 bases each). This CDR3 has 14 amino acids. Trimming removed 2 bases at V and 2 bases at J, with 10 bases between. Germline loops: CDR1 SGHAT, CDR2 FQNNGV.

CDR3 nucleotides: TGCAGCGCCACCCTCGGGACCTGGGATGGCTACACCTTC. Its translation is CSATLGTWDGYTF. The chain has TRBV29-1 and TRBJ1-2, with D perhaps TRBD1 (5 bases). V dropped 7 bases and J dropped 6 bases, with 18 bases sitting between them. CDR3 length: 13 residues. CDR1 is SQVTM and CDR2 is ANQGSEA in the germline V gene. The variable domain in full, completed from reference TRBV29-1 and TRBJ1-2, reads SAVISQKPSRDICQRGTSLTIQCQVDSQVTMMFWYRQQPGQSLTLIATANQGSEATYESGFVIDKFPISRPNLTFSTLTVSNMSPEDSSIYLCSATLGTWDGYTFGSGTRLTVV.

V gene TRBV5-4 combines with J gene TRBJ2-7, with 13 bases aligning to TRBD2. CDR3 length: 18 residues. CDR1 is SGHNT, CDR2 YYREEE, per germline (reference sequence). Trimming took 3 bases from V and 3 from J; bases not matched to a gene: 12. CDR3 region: CASSSRTSGSSYYYEQYF. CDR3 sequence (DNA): TGTGCCAGCAGCTCCCGGACTAGCGGGAGCTCCTACTACTACGAGCAGTACTTC.

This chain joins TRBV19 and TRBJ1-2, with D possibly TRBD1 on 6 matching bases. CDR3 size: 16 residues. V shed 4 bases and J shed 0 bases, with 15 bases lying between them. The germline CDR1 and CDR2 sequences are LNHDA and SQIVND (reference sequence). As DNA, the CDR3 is TGTGCCAGTAGTACCTTCCCGACAGGATCTAACTATGGCTACACCTTC. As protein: CASSTFPTGSNYGYTF.

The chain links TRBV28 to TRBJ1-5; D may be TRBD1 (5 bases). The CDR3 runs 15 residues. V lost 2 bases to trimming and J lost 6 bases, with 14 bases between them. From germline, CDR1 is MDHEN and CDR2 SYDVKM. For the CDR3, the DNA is TGTGCCAGCAGTTTAACCCCAACAGGTAGTCAGCCCCAGCATTTT. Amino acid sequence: CASSLTPTGSQPQHF.

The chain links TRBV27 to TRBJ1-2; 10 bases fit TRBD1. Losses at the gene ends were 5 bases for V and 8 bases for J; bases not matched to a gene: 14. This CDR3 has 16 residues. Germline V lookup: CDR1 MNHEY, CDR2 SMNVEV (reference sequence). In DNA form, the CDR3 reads TGTGCCAGCAGTCCCCGGGACAGGGGTCTCATAAGGGGCTACACCTTC. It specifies CASSPRDRGLIRGYTF.

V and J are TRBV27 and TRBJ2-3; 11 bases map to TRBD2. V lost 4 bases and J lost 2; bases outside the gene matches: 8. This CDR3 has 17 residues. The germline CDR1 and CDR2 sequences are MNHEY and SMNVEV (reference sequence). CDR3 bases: TGTGCCAGCAGTTCCCCCGGGACTAGCGGCCTCACAGATACGCAGTATTTT. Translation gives CASSSPGTSGLTDTQYF.

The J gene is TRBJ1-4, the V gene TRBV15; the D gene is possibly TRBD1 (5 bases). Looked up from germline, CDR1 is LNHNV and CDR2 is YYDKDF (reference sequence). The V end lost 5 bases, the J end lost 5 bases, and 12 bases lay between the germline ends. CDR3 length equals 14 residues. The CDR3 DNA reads TGTGCCACCAGCTACACCGGGGGAAATGAAAAACTGTTTTTT. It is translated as CATSYTGGNEKLFF.

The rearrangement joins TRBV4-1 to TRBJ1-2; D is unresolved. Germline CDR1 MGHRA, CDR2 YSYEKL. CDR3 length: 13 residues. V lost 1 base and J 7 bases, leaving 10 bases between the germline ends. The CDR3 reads CASSQVTYRGYTF. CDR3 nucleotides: TGCGCCAGCAGCCAAGTTACTTACCGTGGCTACACCTTC.

CDR3 DNA: TGCAGCGTCGACCCGGGACTAGCGGGAGGGCCCCCAGATACGCAGTATTTT. It codes for CSVDPGLAGGPPDTQYF. The rearrangement links TRBV29-1 to TRBJ2-3; TRBD2 aligns across 16 bases. The trim removed 6 bases at V and 4 bases at J, leaving 10 bases unmatched. Germline V gene sequence: CDR1 SQVTM, CDR2 ANQGSEA. The CDR3 is made up of 17 amino acids.

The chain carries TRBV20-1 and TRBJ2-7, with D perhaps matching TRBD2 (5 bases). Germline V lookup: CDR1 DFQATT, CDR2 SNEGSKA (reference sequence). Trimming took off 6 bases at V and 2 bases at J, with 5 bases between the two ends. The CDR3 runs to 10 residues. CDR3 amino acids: CSAGAYEQYF. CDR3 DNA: TGCAGTGCCGGGGCCTACGAGCAGTACTTC.